This T cell receptor beta chain stems from a study of OX40 agonist ivuxolimab in advanced cancers. Study-wide results and caveats: Compared with CD4+, CD8+ T cells on average had more expanded clones.

TCRdb keeps only in-frame clones here, not all; method: immunoSEQ multiplex PCR. The sample yields about 69,000 clones, roughly 92% seen once. The ends were cut back, 6 bases at V and 6 bases at J, with 12 bases in the middle. This CDR3 spans 12 amino acids. Germline V gene sequence: CDR1 MNHNS, CDR2 SASEGT. On this clone itself: The antigen is not known.

This specimen consisted of CD4+ or CD8+ T cells sorted from blood, obtained in a trial of the OX40 agonist ivuxolimab. The receptor was derived from an adult with an advanced solid tumor such as melanoma, head and neck, liver or kidney cancer. V is TRBV6-1 and J is TRBJ2-7; the D gene is possibly TRBD2 (6 bases). CDR3 nucleotides: TGTGCCAGCAGCCCAAGAGCGGGCGAGCAGTACTTC. It specifies CASSPRAGEQYF.